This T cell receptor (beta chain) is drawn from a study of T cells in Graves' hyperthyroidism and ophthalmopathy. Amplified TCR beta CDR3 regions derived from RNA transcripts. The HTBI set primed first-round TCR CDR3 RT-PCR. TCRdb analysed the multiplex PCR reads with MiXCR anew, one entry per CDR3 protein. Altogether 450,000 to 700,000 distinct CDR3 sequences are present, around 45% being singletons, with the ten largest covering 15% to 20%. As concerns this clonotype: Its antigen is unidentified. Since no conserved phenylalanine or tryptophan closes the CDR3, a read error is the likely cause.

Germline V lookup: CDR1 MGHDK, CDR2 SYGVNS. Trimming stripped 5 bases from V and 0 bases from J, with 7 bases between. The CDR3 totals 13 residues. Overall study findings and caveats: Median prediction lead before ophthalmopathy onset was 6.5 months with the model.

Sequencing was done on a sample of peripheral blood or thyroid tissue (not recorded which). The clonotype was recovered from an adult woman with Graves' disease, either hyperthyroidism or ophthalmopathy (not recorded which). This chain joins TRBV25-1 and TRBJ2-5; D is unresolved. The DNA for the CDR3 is TGTGCCAGCAGTTTAGATTACCAAGAGACCCAGTACCTC. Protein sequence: CASSLDYQETQYL.